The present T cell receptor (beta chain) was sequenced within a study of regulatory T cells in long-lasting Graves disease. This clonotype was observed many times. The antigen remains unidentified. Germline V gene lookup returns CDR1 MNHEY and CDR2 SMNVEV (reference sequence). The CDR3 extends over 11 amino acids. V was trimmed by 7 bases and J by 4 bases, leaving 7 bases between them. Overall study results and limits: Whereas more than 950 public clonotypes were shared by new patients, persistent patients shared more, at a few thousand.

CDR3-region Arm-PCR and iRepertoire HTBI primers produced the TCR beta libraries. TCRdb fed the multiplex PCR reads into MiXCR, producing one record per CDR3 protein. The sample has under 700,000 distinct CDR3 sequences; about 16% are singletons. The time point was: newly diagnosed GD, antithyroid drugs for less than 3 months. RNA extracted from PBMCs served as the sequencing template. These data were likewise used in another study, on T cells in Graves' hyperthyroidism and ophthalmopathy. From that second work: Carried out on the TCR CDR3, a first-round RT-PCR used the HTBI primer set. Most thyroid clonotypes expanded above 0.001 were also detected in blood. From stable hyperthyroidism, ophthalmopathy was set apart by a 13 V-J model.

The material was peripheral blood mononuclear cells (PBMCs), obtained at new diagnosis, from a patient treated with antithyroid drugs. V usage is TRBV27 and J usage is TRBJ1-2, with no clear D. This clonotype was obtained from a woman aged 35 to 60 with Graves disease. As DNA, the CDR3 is TGTGCCAGCAAAGCACCCTATGGCTACACCTTC. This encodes CASKAPYGYTF.